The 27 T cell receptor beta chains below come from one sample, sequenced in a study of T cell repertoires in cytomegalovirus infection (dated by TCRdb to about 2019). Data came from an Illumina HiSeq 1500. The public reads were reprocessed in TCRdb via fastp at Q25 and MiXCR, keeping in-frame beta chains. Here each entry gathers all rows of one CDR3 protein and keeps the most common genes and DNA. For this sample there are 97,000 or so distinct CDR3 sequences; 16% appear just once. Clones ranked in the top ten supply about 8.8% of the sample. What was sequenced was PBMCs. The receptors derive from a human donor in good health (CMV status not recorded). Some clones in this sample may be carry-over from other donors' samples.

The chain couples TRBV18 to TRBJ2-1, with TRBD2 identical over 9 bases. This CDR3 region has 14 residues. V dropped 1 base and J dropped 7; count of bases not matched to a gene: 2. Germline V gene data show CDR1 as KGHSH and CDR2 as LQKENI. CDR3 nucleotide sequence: TGTGCCAGCTCACCACTAGCGGGGGAAAATGAGCAGTTCTTC. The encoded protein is CASSPLAGENEQFF.

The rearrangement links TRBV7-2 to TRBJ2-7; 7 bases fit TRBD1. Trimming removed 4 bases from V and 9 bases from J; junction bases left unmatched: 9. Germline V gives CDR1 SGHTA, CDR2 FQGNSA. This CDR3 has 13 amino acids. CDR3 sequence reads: CASSSPTDRLQYF. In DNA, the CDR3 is TGTGCCAGCAGCTCACCTACGGACAGGCTGCAGTACTTC. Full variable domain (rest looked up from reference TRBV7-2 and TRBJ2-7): GAGVSQSPSNKVTEKGKDVELRCDPISGHTALYWYRQSLGQGLEFLIYFQGNSAPDKSGLPSDRFSAERTGGSVSTLTIQRTQQEDSAVYLCASSSPTDRLQYFGPGTRLTVT.

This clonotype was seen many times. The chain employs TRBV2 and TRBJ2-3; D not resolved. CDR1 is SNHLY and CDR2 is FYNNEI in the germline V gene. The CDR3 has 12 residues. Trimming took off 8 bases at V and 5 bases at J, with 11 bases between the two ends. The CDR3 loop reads CASVRVEDTQYF. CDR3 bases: TGTGCCAGCGTACGGGTGGAAGATACGCAGTATTTT.

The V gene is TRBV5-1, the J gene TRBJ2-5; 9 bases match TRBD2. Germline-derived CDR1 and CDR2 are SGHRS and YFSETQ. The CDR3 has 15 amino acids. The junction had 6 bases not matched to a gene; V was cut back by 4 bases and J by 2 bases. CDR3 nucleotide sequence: TGCGCCAGCAGCGAGCGGGGGGAGACGCAAGAGACCCAGTACTTC. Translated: CASSERGETQETQYF.

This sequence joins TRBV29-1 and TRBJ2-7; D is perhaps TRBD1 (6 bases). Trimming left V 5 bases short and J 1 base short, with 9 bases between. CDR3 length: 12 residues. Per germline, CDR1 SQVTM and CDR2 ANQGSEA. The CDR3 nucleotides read TGCAGCGTTATCAGGGGTTCCTACGAGCAGTACTTC. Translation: CSVIRGSYEQYF.

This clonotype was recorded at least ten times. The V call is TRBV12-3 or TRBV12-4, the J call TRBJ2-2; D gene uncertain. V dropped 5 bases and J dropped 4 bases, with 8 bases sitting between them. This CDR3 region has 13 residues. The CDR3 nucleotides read TGTGCCAGCAGTGTAAAAGGCACCGGGGAGCTGTTTTTT. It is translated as CASSVKGTGELFF.

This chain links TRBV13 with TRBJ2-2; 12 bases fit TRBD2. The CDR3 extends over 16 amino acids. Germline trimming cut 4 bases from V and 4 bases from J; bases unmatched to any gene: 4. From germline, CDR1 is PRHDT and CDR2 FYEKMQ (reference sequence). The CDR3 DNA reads TGTGCCAGCAGCTCCGGACTAGCGGGGCGCACCGGGGAGCTGTTTTTT. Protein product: CASSSGLAGRTGELFF.

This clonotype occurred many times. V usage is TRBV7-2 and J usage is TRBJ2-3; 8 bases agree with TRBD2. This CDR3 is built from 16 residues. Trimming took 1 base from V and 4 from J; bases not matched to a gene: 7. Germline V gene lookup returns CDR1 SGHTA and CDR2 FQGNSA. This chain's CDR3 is CASSLGAGGIPDTQYF. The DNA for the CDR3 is TGTGCCAGCAGCTTAGGGGCGGGGGGCATCCCAGATACGCAGTATTTT.

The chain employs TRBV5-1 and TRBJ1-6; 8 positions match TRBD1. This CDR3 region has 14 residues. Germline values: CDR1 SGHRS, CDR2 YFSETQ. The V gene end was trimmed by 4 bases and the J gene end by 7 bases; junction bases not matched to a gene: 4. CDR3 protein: CASSIQGGNSPLHF. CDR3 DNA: TGCGCCAGCAGCATACAGGGGGGGAATTCACCCCTCCACTTT.

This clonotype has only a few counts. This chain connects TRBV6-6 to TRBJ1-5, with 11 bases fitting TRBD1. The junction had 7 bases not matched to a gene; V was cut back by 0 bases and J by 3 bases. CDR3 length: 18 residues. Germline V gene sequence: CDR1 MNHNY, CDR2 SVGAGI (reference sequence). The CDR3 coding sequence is TGTGCCAGCAGTTACTCAGGACAGGGGGCCCGGGACAATCAGCCCCAGCATTTT. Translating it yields CASSYSGQGARDNQPQHF.

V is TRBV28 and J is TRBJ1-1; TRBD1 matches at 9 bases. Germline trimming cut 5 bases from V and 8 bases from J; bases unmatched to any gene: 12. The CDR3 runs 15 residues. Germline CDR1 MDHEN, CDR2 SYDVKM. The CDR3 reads CASSTGGGWEAEAFF. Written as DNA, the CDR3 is TGTGCCAGCAGTACAGGGGGCGGGTGGGAAGCGGAAGCTTTCTTT.

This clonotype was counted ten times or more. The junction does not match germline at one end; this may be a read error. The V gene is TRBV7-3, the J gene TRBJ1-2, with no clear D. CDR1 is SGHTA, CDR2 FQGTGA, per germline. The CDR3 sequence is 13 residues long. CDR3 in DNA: TGTGCCAGCAGCTTGGGCCCTAACGATGGCTACACCTTC. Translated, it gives CASSLGPNDGYTF.

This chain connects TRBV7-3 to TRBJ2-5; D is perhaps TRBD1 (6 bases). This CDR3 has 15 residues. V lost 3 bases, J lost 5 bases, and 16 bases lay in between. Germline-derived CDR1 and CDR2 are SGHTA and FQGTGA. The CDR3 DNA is TGTGCCAGCAGCTTGACGGGACACTCGCAGGAGACCCAGTACTTC. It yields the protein CASSLTGHSQETQYF.

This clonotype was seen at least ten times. CDR3 in amino acids: CASSQYAGLQGGKLFF. The CDR3 region has the DNA TGTGCCAGCAGCCAGTACGCCGGTCTTCAGGGGGGAAAACTGTTTTTT. This chain connects TRBV7-8 to TRBJ1-4; 7 bases fit TRBD1. Losses at the gene ends were 5 bases for V and 10 bases for J; bases not matched to a gene: 16. CDR3 length: 16 residues. The germline CDR1 and CDR2 sequences are SGHVS and FQNEAQ.

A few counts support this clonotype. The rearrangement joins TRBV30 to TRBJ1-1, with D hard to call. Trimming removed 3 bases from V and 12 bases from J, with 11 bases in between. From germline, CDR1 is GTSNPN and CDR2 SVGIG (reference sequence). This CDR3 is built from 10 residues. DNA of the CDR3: TGTGCCTGGAGCGGCGGTAGAACTTTCTTT. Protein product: CAWSGGRTFF.

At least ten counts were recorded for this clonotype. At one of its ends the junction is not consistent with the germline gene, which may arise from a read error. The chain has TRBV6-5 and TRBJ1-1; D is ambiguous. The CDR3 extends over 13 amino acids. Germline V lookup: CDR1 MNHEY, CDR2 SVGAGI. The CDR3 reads CASSYATNTEALF. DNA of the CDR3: TGTGCCAGCAGTTACGCGACGAACACTGAAGCTCTCTTT.

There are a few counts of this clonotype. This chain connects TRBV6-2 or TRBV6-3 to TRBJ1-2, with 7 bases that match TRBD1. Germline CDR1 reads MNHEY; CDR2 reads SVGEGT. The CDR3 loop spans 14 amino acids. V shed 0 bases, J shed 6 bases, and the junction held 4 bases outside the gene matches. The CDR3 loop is CASSYSTTGNGYTF. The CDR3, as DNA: TGTGCCAGCAGTTACTCTACGACAGGGAATGGCTACACCTTC.

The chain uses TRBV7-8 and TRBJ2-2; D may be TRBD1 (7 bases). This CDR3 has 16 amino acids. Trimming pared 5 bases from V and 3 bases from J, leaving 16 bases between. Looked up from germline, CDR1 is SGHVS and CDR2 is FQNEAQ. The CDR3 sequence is CASSLLTGRYTGELFF. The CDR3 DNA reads TGTGCCAGCAGCCTCCTGACAGGGAGGTACACCGGGGAGCTGTTTTTT.

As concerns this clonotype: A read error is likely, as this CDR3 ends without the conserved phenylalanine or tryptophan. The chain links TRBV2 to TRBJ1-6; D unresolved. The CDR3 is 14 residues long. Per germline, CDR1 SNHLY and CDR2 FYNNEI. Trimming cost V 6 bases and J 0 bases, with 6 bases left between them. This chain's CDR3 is CASRPSSYNSPLHS. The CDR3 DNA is TGTGCCAGCAGGCCAAGCTCCTATAATTCACCCCTCCACTCT.

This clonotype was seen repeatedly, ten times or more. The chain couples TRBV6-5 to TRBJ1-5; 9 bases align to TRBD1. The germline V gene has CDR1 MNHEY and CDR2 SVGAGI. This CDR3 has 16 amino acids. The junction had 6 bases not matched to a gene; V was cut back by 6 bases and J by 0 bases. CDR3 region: CASRKQGAHSNQPQHF. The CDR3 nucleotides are TGTGCCAGCAGGAAACAGGGGGCACATAGCAATCAGCCCCAGCATTTT.

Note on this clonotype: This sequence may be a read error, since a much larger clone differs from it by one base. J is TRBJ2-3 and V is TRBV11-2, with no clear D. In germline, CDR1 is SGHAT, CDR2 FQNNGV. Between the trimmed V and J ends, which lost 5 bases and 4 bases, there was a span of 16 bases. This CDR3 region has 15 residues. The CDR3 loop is CASSPQVGFSDTQYF. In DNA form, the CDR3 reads TGTGCCAGCAGCCCCCAGGTCGGGTTCTCAGATACGCAGTATTTT.

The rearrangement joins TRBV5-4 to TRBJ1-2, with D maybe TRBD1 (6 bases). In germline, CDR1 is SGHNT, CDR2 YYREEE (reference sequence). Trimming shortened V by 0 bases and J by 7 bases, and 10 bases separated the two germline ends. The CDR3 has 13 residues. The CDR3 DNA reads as TGTGCCAGCAGCTTGGACAGGGTCGGTGGCTACACCTTC. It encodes CASSLDRVGGYTF.

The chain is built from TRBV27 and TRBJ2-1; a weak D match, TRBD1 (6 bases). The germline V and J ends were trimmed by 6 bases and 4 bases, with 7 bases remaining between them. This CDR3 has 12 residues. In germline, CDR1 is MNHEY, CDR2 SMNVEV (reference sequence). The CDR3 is CASRDRYNEQFF. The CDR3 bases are TGTGCCAGCAGGGACAGATACAATGAGCAGTTCTTC.

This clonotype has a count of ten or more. The CDR3 DNA sequence: TGTGCCAGCAGCCGACAGGATAATCAGCCCCAGCATTTT. The encoded protein is CASSRQDNQPQHF. This chain connects TRBV7-2 to TRBJ1-5, with D possibly matching TRBD1 (6 bases). Trimming removed 5 bases at V and 4 bases at J, with 9 bases between. This CDR3 has 13 residues. In germline, CDR1 is SGHTA, CDR2 FQGNSA.

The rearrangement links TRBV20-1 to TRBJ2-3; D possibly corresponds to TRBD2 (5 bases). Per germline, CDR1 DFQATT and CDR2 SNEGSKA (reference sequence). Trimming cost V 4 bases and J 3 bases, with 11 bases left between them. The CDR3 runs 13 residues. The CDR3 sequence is CSAISVVTDTQYF. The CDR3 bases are TGCAGTGCTATTAGCGTAGTTACAGATACGCAGTATTTT.

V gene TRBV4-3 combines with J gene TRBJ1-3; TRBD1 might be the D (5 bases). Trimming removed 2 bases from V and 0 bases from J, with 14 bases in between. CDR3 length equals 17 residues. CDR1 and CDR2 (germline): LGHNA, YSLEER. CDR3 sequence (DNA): TGCGCCAGCAGCCAATCACAGGTCCTTAGCTCTGGAAACACCATATATTTT. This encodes CASSQSQVLSSGNTIYF.

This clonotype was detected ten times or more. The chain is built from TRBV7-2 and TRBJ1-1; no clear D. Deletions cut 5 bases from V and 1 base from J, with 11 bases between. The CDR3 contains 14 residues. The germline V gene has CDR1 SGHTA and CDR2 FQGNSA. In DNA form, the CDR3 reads TGTGCCAGCAGCCTAAACTCAGGGAACACTGAAGCTTTCTTT. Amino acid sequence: CASSLNSGNTEAFF.